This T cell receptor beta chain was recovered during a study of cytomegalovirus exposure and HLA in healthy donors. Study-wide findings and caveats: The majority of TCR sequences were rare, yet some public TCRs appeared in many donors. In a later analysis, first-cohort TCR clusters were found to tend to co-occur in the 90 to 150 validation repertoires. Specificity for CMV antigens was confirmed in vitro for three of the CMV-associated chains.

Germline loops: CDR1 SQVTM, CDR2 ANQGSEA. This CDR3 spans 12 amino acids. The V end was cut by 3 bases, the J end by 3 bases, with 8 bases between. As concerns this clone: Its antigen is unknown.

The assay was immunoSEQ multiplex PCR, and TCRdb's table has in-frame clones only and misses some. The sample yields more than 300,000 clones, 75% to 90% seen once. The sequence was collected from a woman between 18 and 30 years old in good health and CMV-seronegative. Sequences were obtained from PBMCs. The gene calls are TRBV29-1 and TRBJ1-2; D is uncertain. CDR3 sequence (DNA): TGCAGCGTTGACAGGATCGACTATGGCTACACCTTC. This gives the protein CSVDRIDYGYTF. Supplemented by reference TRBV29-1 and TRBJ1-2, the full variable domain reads SAVISQKPSRDICQRGTSLTIQCQVDSQVTMMFWYRQQPGQSLTLIATANQGSEATYESGFVIDKFPISRPNLTFSTLTVSNMSPEDSSIYLCSVDRIDYGYTFGSGTRLTVV.